This TCR beta chain was sequenced during a study of blood T cell repertoires in COVID-19. Study details: PBMCs, B-cell-depleted T cells, or T cells were the source of the cDNA or gDNA that made up the material.

The germline V gene encodes CDR1 SGHNT and CDR2 YENEEA. The CDR3 is made up of 14 amino acids. Between the trimmed V and J ends, which lost 4 bases and 6 bases, there was a span of 14 bases. In the source study's methods: Counts of nucleated cells, estimated from reference gene primer amplification, were obtained. The method was immunoSEQ multiplex PCR; TCRdb's version includes in-frame clones alone and lacks a portion of them. The V and J calls and clone size are taken from that table; D and trimming were inferred from the DNA. This table has around 190,000 clones, roughly 77% appearing once. Cohort placement rested on clinical history that participants reported themselves.

The sample consisted of PBMCs or T cells enriched from blood (not recorded which). The clonotype was recovered from a woman aged 50 to 60 with acute COVID-19. The gene calls are TRBV11-3 and TRBJ2-3, with D perhaps TRBD2 (6 bases). Written as DNA, the CDR3 is TGTGCCAGCAGCTCCGCGGGGTGGGGGGATACGCAGTATTTT. It translates to CASSSAGWGDTQYF.